The 29 T cell receptor beta chains reported below all come from one sample, sequenced in a study of blood T cell repertoires in COVID-19. Generated by immunoSEQ multiplex PCR, the TCRdb table keeps only in-frame clones and is missing some. The data contain more than 150,000 clones, more than 75% of them singletons. Sequencing was carried out using PBMCs or T cells enriched from blood (not recorded which). These receptors originate from a woman between 45 and 60 years old who had recovered from COVID-19.

V gene TRBV28 combines with J gene TRBJ1-3; D remains ambiguous. CDR3 size: 14 residues. Germline V gene lookup returns CDR1 MDHEN and CDR2 SYDVKM. Trimming cost V 2 bases and J 0 bases, with 5 bases left between them. CDR3 DNA: TGTGCCAGCAGTTTAAGCCCCTCTGGAAACACCATATATTTT. Translating it yields CASSLSPSGNTIYF.

This clone occurred a few times. The chain employs TRBV5-5 and TRBJ1-2; TRBD1 might be the D (5 bases). The V gene's germline CDR1 is SGHKS and CDR2 YYEKEE (reference sequence). V was pared by 2 bases and J by 2 bases, with 10 bases between. The CDR3 is made up of 14 amino acids. CDR3 region: CASSFDRMNYGYTF. The CDR3 region has the DNA TGTGCCAGCAGCTTCGACAGAATGAACTATGGCTACACCTTC.

The rearrangement uses TRBV7-8 and TRBJ2-1; possible D gene TRBD2, 6 bases. The germline V gene encodes CDR1 SGHVS and CDR2 FQNEAQ. V lost 3 bases to trimming and J lost 0 bases, with 15 bases between them. The CDR3 totals 17 residues. CDR3 DNA: TGTGCCAGCAGCTTCGGGACTCCAAGAAGCTCCTACAATGAGCAGTTCTTC. Its translation: CASSFGTPRSSYNEQFF.

The gene calls are TRBV14 and TRBJ2-3; D not resolved. In germline, CDR1 is SGHDN, CDR2 FVKESK. The germline V and J ends were trimmed by 4 bases and 0 bases, with 11 bases remaining between them. This CDR3 is built from 15 residues. The CDR3 nucleotides are TGTGCCAGCAGCCCCTTTTTCAGTAGCACAGATACGCAGTATTTT. Protein product: CASSPFFSSTDTQYF.

The table lists this clone with a few counts. The gene calls are TRBV27 and TRBJ2-2; TRBD2 aligns across 12 bases. The CDR3 is 14 amino acids. With 3 bases clipped from V and 8 bases from J, the junction kept 1 base outside the gene matches. In germline, CDR1 is MNHEY, CDR2 SMNVEV (reference sequence). CDR3 nucleotide sequence: TGTGCCAGCAGTTTTGGGACTAGCGGGGGGGAGCTGTTTTTT. This sequence encodes CASSFGTSGGELFF.

This clone was counted a few times. The gene calls are TRBV19 and TRBJ1-6; possibly TRBD1 for D (5 bases). The CDR3 contains 14 residues. Trimming cost V 3 bases and J 5 bases, with 8 bases left between them. CDR1 and CDR2 from the germline V gene are LNHDA and SQIVND (reference sequence). CDR3 region: CASSILQDNSPLHF. CDR3 sequence (DNA): TGTGCCAGTAGTATTTTACAGGATAATTCACCCCTCCACTTT.

The chain carries TRBV7-3 and TRBJ1-2, with TRBD1 matching 8 bases. Trimming took 1 base from V and 3 from J; bases not matched to a gene: 7. CDR1 SGHTA and CDR2 FQGTGA come from the germline V gene. The CDR3 is 16 amino acids. CDR3 region: CASSLKGPGQDYGYTF. The CDR3 DNA follows: TGTGCCAGCAGCTTAAAAGGACCGGGACAGGACTATGGCTACACCTTC.

V gene TRBV7-2 combines with J gene TRBJ2-3, with a possible D match to TRBD2 (6 bases). CDR3 length: 11 residues. Germline CDR1 is SGHTA and CDR2 is FQGNSA. In DNA form, the CDR3 reads TGTGCGACAAGGAGGGGAGATACGCAGTATTTT. Its translation: CATRRGDTQYF.

The chain combines TRBV27 with TRBJ2-7; 9 bases agree with TRBD1. CDR1 is MNHEY and CDR2 is SMNVEV in the germline V gene (reference sequence). V shed 5 bases and J 7 bases; nucleotides not matched to a gene: 15. CDR3 size: 16 residues. In DNA, the CDR3 is TGTGCCAGCAGTCGGAAGGGGGACAGGGTAACAGGGGAGCAGTACTTC. Residues: CASSRKGDRVTGEQYF.

The J gene is TRBJ2-7, the V gene TRBV28; D is uncertain. The V gene lost 6 bases and the J gene lost 0 bases, with 12 bases spanning the gap. The length of the CDR3 is 14 residues. Germline V gives CDR1 MDHEN, CDR2 SYDVKM. For the CDR3, the DNA is TGTGCCAGCAGCCTACCGGCGGCCTCCTACGAGCAGTACTTC. Its protein is CASSLPAASYEQYF.

V and J are TRBV6-2 or TRBV6-3 and TRBJ2-1; D not certain. The CDR3 totals 15 residues. V lost 2 bases, J lost 3 bases, and 11 bases lay in between. Germline lookup yields CDR1 MNHEY and CDR2 SVGEGT. Written as DNA, the CDR3 is TGTGCCAGCAGTTACGGCCAGTATCTCTACAATGAGCAGTTCTTC. It yields the protein CASSYGQYLYNEQFF.

The chain links TRBV10-3 to TRBJ2-2; D remains unclear. Germline assignment: CDR1 ENHRY and CDR2 SYGVKD. Trimming stripped 4 bases from V and 5 bases from J, with 17 bases between. The CDR3 is 16 residues long. CDR3 residues: CAISAIIGVGTGELFF. As DNA, the CDR3 is TGTGCCATCAGTGCTATAATCGGAGTAGGAACCGGGGAGCTGTTTTTT.

This clone has only one observation. The CDR3 DNA reads as TGTGCCAGCAGTTTAGACGGGAGGACCGGGTACGAGCAGTACTTC. Its translation: CASSLDGRTGYEQYF. V gene TRBV28 combines with J gene TRBJ2-7, with TRBD2 identical over 7 bases. CDR3 length: 15 residues. Germline V lookup: CDR1 MDHEN, CDR2 SYDVKM. Trimming at V came to 2 bases and at J to 4 bases, leaving 8 bases not matched to a gene.

The rearrangement joins TRBV28 to TRBJ2-1; D may be TRBD2 (5 bases). This CDR3 has 12 amino acids. CDR1 and CDR2 (germline): MDHEN, SYDVKM. V was trimmed by 8 bases and J by 12 bases, leaving 17 bases between them. The CDR3 DNA follows: TGTGCCAGCGGACTGGCCTCTTTTCGGCAGTTCTTC. Protein sequence: CASGLASFRQFF.

The chain combines TRBV28 with TRBJ1-2; no clear D gene. Germline assignment: CDR1 MDHEN and CDR2 SYDVKM. The CDR3 extends over 15 amino acids. V gave up 3 bases and J gave up 2 bases, with 13 bases separating them. CDR3 bases: TGTGCCAGCAGTTTTGGCCAATTAGCGAACTATGGCTACACCTTC. Amino acids: CASSFGQLANYGYTF.

The rearrangement uses TRBV18 and TRBJ2-7, with D hard to call. From germline, CDR1 is KGHSH and CDR2 LQKENI. CDR3 size: 13 residues. The germline V and J ends were trimmed by 3 bases and 3 bases, with 9 bases remaining between them. CDR3 residues: CASSPPHGYEQYF. The CDR3 DNA reads as TGTGCCAGCTCACCCCCTCACGGCTACGAGCAGTACTTC.

This sequence joins TRBV7-8 and TRBJ2-7, with 11 bases identical to TRBD2. Germline trimming cut 4 bases from V and 0 bases from J; bases unmatched to any gene: 5. Germline V lookup: CDR1 SGHVS, CDR2 FQNEAQ. This CDR3 region has 16 residues. CDR3 residues: CASSYLSGRVSYEQYF. CDR3 nucleotides: TGTGCCAGCAGCTACCTTAGCGGGAGGGTCTCCTACGAGCAGTACTTC.

This chain joins TRBV21-1 and TRBJ2-3; TRBD1 is the table's D call and was not checked against the DNA. TRBV21-1 constitutes a pseudogene. The CDR3 sequence is 13 residues long. Here the CDR3 reads CAKGVGTTDTQYF. CDR3 nucleotides: TGTGCCAAAGGGGTAGGGACAACAGATACGCAGTATTTT.

The chain joins TRBV13 to TRBJ2-3; 8 nucleotides agree with TRBD2. CDR3 length: 13 amino acids. Looked up from germline, CDR1 is PRHDT and CDR2 is FYEKMQ (reference sequence). With V trimmed by 8 bases and J by 3 bases, 4 bases remained unmatched. This CDR3 reads CASGREATDTQYF. CDR3 coding DNA: TGTGCCAGCGGGCGGGAGGCGACAGATACGCAGTATTTT.

The chain joins TRBV5-1 to TRBJ1-3, with TRBD1 matching over 7 bases. V lost 4 bases to trimming and J lost 2 bases; unmatched junction nucleotides: 9. CDR3 length: 16 residues. In germline, CDR1 is SGHRS, CDR2 YFSETQ. In DNA, the CDR3 is TGCGCCAGCAGCAATACAGGGGTGAATCCTGGAAACACCATATATTTT. It codes for CASSNTGVNPGNTIYF.

This clone was counted a single time. J is TRBJ2-7 and V is TRBV10-3; D is perhaps TRBD1 (5 bases). V shed 3 bases and J shed 0 bases, with 12 bases lying between them. The CDR3 has 15 amino acids. The germline CDR1 and CDR2 sequences are ENHRY and SYGVKD. The CDR3 protein is CAISDPTVNSYEQYF. The CDR3 region has the DNA TGTGCCATCAGTGACCCGACAGTAAACTCCTACGAGCAGTACTTC.

The V gene is TRBV5-4, the J gene TRBJ2-5, with 9 nucleotides matching TRBD1. V gave up 9 bases and J gave up 5 bases; unmatched junction bases: 8. Per the germline V gene, CDR1 is SGHNT and CDR2 is YYREEE (reference sequence). This CDR3 comprises 13 residues. Written as DNA, the CDR3 is TGTGCCACCCAACAGGGGGCTGGGGAGACCCAGTACTTC. Residues: CATQQGAGETQYF.

A single count supports this clone. The rearrangement joins TRBV27 to TRBJ2-7; a possible D gene is TRBD1 (6 bases). CDR3 size: 15 residues. The V end lost 4 bases, the J end lost 0 bases, and 13 bases lay between the germline ends. The germline V gene encodes CDR1 MNHEY and CDR2 SMNVEV (reference sequence). The CDR3 sequence is CASSSRQASSYEQYF. Written as DNA, the CDR3 is TGTGCCAGCAGTTCCCGACAGGCGAGCTCCTACGAGCAGTACTTC.

The chain uses TRBV3-1 (or the pseudogene TRBV3-2) and TRBJ1-6, with 7 bases matching TRBD1. The germline gives CDR1 LGHDT, CDR2 YNNKEL (reference sequence). This CDR3 has 15 amino acids. V was clipped by 2 bases and J by 10 bases; unmatched bases: 8. CDR3 protein: CASSQTTGERSPLHF. CDR3 nucleotide sequence: TGTGCCAGCAGCCAAACTACAGGGGAGAGGTCACCCCTCCACTTT.

This chain links TRBV5-8 with TRBJ1-2; D might be TRBD1 (5 bases). Deletions cut 5 bases from V and 0 bases from J, with 11 bases between. Germline assignment: CDR1 SGHTS and CDR2 YDEGEE. The CDR3 runs 14 residues. In DNA form, the CDR3 reads TGTGCCAGCAGTTTCAGGGTGGCTAACTATGGCTACACCTTC. Translated, it gives CASSFRVANYGYTF. The full variable domain, with the rest looked up from reference TRBV5-8 and TRBJ1-2, is EAGVTQSPTHLIKTRGQQATLRCSPISGHTSVYWYQQALGLGLQFLLWYDEGEERNRGNFPPRFSGRQFPNYSSELNVNALELEDSALYLCASSFRVANYGYTFGSGTRLTVV.

The chain joins TRBV5-3 to TRBJ1-5; TRBD1 matches 8 bases. TRBV5-3 is identified as an open reading frame with a role that is uncertain. The V gene end was trimmed by 3 bases and the J gene end by 0 bases; junction bases not matched to a gene: 14. The CDR3 covers 19 residues. The CDR3 is CARSSHTMMDRDSNQPQHF. The CDR3 coding sequence is TGTGCCAGAAGCTCACACACGATGATGGACAGGGATAGCAATCAGCCCCAGCATTTT.

The table lists this clone with a count of one. This sequence joins TRBV11-2 and TRBJ2-1; 7 bases are a match to TRBD1. Trimming cost V 5 bases and J 8 bases; bases outside gene matches: 9. Per the germline V gene, CDR1 is SGHAT and CDR2 is FQNNGV. This CDR3 comprises 14 residues. CDR3 residues: CASSGRQGRDEQFF. The CDR3, as DNA: TGTGCCAGCAGCGGGAGACAGGGTAGGGATGAGCAGTTCTTC. The complete variable domain, with remaining parts taken from reference TRBV11-2 and TRBJ2-1, reads EAGVAQSPRYKIIEKRQSVAFWCNPISGHATLYWYQQILGQGPKLLIQFQNNGVVDDSQLPKDRFSAERLKGVDSTLKIQPAKLEDSAVYLCASSGRQGRDEQFFGPGTRLTVL.

The chain recombines TRBV7-6 with TRBJ2-5, with D unclear. Trimming cost V 4 bases and J 3 bases, with 9 bases left between them. This CDR3 has 13 amino acids. CDR1 is SGHVS and CDR2 is FNYEAQ in the germline V gene. This CDR3 reads CASSSSSEETQYF. The CDR3 DNA reads as TGTGCCAGCAGCTCATCCAGCGAAGAGACCCAGTACTTC.

The table lists this clone with a count of one. The chain carries TRBV7-8 and TRBJ1-1; 12 bases agree with TRBD1. CDR1 is SGHVS and CDR2 is FQNEAQ in the germline V gene. Trimming cost V 0 bases and J 12 bases; bases outside gene matches: 5. This CDR3 has 14 residues. The CDR3 here is CASSLAGQGALTFF. CDR3 nucleotide sequence: TGTGCCAGCAGCTTAGCGGGACAGGGGGCCTTGACTTTCTTT. The full variable domain, in which reference TRBV7-8 and TRBJ1-1 provide the parts outside the CDR3, is GAGVSQSPRYKVAKRGQDVALRCDPISGHVSLFWYQQALGQGPEFLTYFQNEAQLDKSGLPSDRFFAERPEGSVSTLKIQRTQQEDSAVYLCASSLAGQGALTFFGQGTRLTVV.